The 10 T cell receptor beta chains given below trace back to one sample, sequenced in a study of T cells expressing NK-cell markers. Reprocessing the 5' RACE reads, TCRdb reports a single entry for every CDR3 protein and omits DNA. This sample's clone table lists roughly 160,000 distinct CDR3 sequences. Sequencing was done on a sample of blood T cells: a sorted CD56 or NKG2C T cell subset, CD4+ or CD8+ T cells, or bulk PBMC T cells (not recorded which). Receptor source: a man aged 18-70 years in good health.

The V gene is TRBV6-5, the J gene TRBJ1-6; TCRdb gives TRBD1 as the D gene, but with no DNA this cannot be confirmed. The germline V gene encodes CDR1 MNHEY and CDR2 SVGAGI. The length of the CDR3 is 15 residues. The CDR3: CASSYSTGTNSPLHF.

This chain links TRBV10-3 with TRBJ2-3; lacking DNA, the TRBD2 call made by TCRdb goes unchecked. This CDR3 comprises 16 residues. Per germline, CDR1 ENHRY and CDR2 SYGVKD. The CDR3 sequence is CAINQAGRAYTDTQYF.

This chain uses TRBV5-6 with TRBJ2-3. Germline V gives CDR1 SGHDT, CDR2 YYEEEE. CDR3 length: 16 amino acids. This CDR3 is CASSLQQYLRTDTQYF.

The J gene is TRBJ1-3, the V gene TRBV3-1. The CDR3 is 16 residues long. Germline values: CDR1 LGHDT, CDR2 YNNKEL (reference sequence). This CDR3 is CASSQEKAISGNTIYF.

V and J are TRBV28 and TRBJ2-2. Germline V CDR1 and CDR2: MDHEN, SYDVKM. The CDR3 totals 12 residues. This chain's CDR3 is CASSYPSGELFF.

The chain has TRBV11-3 and TRBJ2-3; the D call from TCRdb, TRBD2, cannot be confirmed without DNA. This CDR3 has 15 amino acids. The germline V gene encodes CDR1 SGHNT and CDR2 YENEEA. This CDR3 reads CASSFRDSCIDTQYF.

The rearrangement links TRBV11-2 to TRBJ2-1; the D gene TCRdb calls, TRBD1, cannot be checked with no DNA. CDR1 and CDR2 from the germline V gene are SGHAT and FQNNGV. There are 14 residues in the CDR3. CDR3 amino acids: CASSQGQIYNEQFF. The variable domain in full, completed from reference TRBV11-2 and TRBJ2-1, reads EAGVAQSPRYKIIEKRQSVAFWCNPISGHATLYWYQQILGQGPKLLIQFQNNGVVDDSQLPKDRFSAERLKGVDSTLKIQPAKLEDSAVYLCASSQGQIYNEQFFGPGTRLTVL.

The chain combines TRBV7-9 with TRBJ1-4; lacking DNA, the TRBD1 call made by TCRdb goes unchecked. In germline, CDR1 is SEHNR, CDR2 FQNEAQ (reference sequence). The CDR3 length is 17 residues. The CDR3 here is CASSARTQGPSYEKLFF. Looking up the rest from reference TRBV7-9 and TRBJ1-4 gives the full variable domain: DTGVSQNPRHKITKRGQNVTFRCDPISEHNRLYWYRQTLGQGPEFLTYFQNEAQLEKSRLLSDRFSAERPKGSFSTLEIQRTEQGDSAMYLCASSARTQGPSYEKLFFGSGTQLSVL.

The V call is TRBV7-6, the J call TRBJ1-1; without DNA, the TCRdb call of TRBD1 cannot be checked. This CDR3 has 15 residues. Germline loops: CDR1 SGHVS, CDR2 FNYEAQ. The CDR3 is CASSLVGREGTEAFF.

CDR3 sequence: CSAGGANVLTF. The gene calls are TRBV20-1 and TRBJ2-6. Germline assignment: CDR1 DFQATT and CDR2 SNEGSKA (reference sequence). This CDR3 has 11 residues.